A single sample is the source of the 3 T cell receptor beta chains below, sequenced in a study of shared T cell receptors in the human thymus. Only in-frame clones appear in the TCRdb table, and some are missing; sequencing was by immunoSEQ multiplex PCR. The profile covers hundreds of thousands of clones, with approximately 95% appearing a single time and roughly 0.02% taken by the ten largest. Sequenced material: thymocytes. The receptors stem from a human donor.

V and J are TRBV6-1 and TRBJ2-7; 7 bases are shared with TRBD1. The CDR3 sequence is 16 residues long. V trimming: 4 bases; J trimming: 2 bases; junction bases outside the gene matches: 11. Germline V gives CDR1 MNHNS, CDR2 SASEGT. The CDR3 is CASSGLVRQGTYEQYF. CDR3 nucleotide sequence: TGTGCCAGCAGTGGCCTAGTCAGACAGGGTACCTACGAGCAGTACTTC.

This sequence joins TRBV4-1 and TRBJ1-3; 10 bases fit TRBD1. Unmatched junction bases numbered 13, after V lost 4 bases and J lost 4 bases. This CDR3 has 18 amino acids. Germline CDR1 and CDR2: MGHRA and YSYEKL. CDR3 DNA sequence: TGCGCCAGCAGCCTTAAATCCGGGACAGGGGTATCGGGAAACACCATATATTTT. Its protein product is CASSLKSGTGVSGNTIYF.

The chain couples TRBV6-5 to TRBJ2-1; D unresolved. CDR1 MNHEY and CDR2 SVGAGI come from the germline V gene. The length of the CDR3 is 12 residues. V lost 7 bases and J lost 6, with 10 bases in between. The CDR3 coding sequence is TGTGCCAGCACTACTCCGGGCAATGAGCAGTTCTTC. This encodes CASTTPGNEQFF.